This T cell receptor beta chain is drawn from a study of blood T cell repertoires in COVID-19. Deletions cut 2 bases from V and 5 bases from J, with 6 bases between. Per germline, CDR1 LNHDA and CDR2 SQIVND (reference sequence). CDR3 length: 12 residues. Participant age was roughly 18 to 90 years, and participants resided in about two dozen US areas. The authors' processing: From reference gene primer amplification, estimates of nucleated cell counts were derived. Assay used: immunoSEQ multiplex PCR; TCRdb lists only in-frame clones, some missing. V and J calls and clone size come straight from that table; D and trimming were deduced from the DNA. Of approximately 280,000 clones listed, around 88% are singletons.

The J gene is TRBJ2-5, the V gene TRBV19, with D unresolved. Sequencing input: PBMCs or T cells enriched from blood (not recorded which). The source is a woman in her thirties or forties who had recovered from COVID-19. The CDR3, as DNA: TGTGCCAGTAGTATACACGGGGAGACCCAGTACTTC. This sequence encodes CASSIHGETQYF.